The 8 T cell receptor beta chains in this list originate from one sample, sequenced in a study of T cell responses to AZD1222 COVID-19 vaccine. Only in-frame clones appear in the TCRdb table, and some are missing; sequencing was by immunoSEQ multiplex PCR. The sample holds about 120,000 clones, roughly 87% seen once. This specimen consisted of peripheral blood, obtained on day 0 of AZD1222 vaccination. The receptors come from an adult in good health.

This clone has just one count. The rearrangement joins TRBV12-3 or TRBV12-4 to TRBJ1-4; D remains ambiguous. CDR3 length: 12 amino acids. Between the trimmed V and J ends, which lost 5 bases and 7 bases, there was a span of 8 bases. The CDR3 region has the DNA TGTGCCAGCAGTCCAGAGGGTGAAAAACTGTTTTTT. Its protein is CASSPEGEKLFF.

The chain is built from TRBV5-1 and TRBJ2-7; 9 bases line up with TRBD1. This CDR3 has 18 amino acids. J gave up 2 bases and V 1 base, and 13 bases lay outside the gene matches. Germline V gene lookup returns CDR1 SGHRS and CDR2 YFSETQ. This CDR3 is CASSLREQGATLTYEQYF. The CDR3 region has the DNA TGCGCCAGCAGCTTGAGGGAACAGGGGGCCACTCTCACCTACGAGCAGTACTTC. The full variable domain, with the rest looked up from reference TRBV5-1 and TRBJ2-7, is KAGVTQTPRYLIKTRGQQVTLSCSPISGHRSVSWYQQTPGQGLQFLFEYFSETQRNKGNFPGRFSGRQFSNSRSEMNVSTLELGDSALYLCASSLREQGATLTYEQYFGPGTRLTVT.

V gene TRBV15 combines with J gene TRBJ2-7; D possibly corresponds to TRBD2 (5 bases). The CDR3 consists of 19 residues. The germline CDR1 and CDR2 sequences are LNHNV and YYDKDF (reference sequence). Trimming removed 5 bases at V and 3 bases at J, with 29 bases between. This CDR3 reads CATSRQFGPTGLGIYEQYF. The CDR3 DNA follows: TGTGCCACCAGCCGCCAATTCGGACCCACGGGATTGGGAATCTACGAGCAGTACTTC.

The genes are TRBV4-2 and TRBJ1-2, with D possibly TRBD1 on 5 matching bases. This CDR3 contains 16 residues. Germline V lookup: CDR1 LGHNA, CDR2 YNFKEQ. V was trimmed by 1 base and J by 5 bases, leaving 17 bases between them. In nucleotides, the CDR3 is TGTGCCAGCAGCCAAGGGGACGGCAGGCAGCCTTATGGCTACACCTTC. It is translated as CASSQGDGRQPYGYTF.

On this clone: Additional DNA sequences in this sample encode the identical CDR3. This chain joins TRBV12-3 or TRBV12-4 and TRBJ1-5, with TRBD1 as a possible D gene (5 bases). The CDR3 covers 13 residues. Trimming removed 2 bases from V and 4 bases from J, with 6 bases in between. CDR3 DNA: TGTGCCAGCAGTTTACAGGGAAATCAGCCCCAGCATTTT. Translated: CASSLQGNQPQHF.

This clone has a handful of counts. V gene TRBV10-3 combines with J gene TRBJ1-5; D possibly corresponds to TRBD1 (5 bases). Trimming removed 8 bases at V and 1 base at J, with 15 bases between. Germline V CDR1 and CDR2: ENHRY, SYGVKD. This CDR3 contains 15 residues. Here the CDR3 DNA reads TGTGCCATCGGAAACCGGGGCCAGAGCAATCAGCCCCAGCATTTT. It specifies CAIGNRGQSNQPQHF.

The rearrangement links TRBV7-9 to TRBJ1-6; weak D call: TRBD1 (6 bases). The ends were cut back, 1 base at V and 9 bases at J, with 7 bases in the middle. Germline V gene lookup returns CDR1 SEHNR and CDR2 FQNEAQ (reference sequence). This CDR3 spans 13 amino acids. The CDR3 loop reads CASSLEGVSPLHF. The CDR3 nucleotides read TGTGCCAGCAGCTTAGAGGGGGTTTCACCCCTCCACTTT.

The rearrangement joins TRBV9 to TRBJ2-2, with TRBD2 matching 8 bases. The CDR3 runs to 15 residues. Unmatched junction bases numbered 10, after V lost 6 bases and J lost 6 bases. CDR1 and CDR2 (germline): SGDLS, YYNGEE. For the CDR3, the DNA is TGTGCCAGCACTAGCACTAGCGGATTAGCCGGGGAGCTGTTTTTT. Translating gives CASTSTSGLAGELFF.